The T cell receptor beta chain described here comes from a study of molecular identifiers for immune sequencing clone quantification. This clonotype was counted a single time. Its antigen is undetermined. Given the absence of the conserved phenylalanine or tryptophan at the CDR3 end, a read error is likely. Because the CDR3's place on the DNA is in doubt, the DNA is left out and the CDR3 is given as listed by TCRdb. Study-level results: Clones with over 20 RNA copies captured over 99% of effector molecules but under 1% of naive ones. Spiked TCR RNA from one Jurkat cell reportedly showed up when mixed among one million naive cells.

The CDR3 is 11 residues long, counting both termini. Looked up from germline, CDR1 is SQVTM and CDR2 is ANQGSEA. Sorted naive CD8 T cells were those defined as CD8+CD4-CCR7+CD45RA+. From the PCR reads, TCRdb called clonotypes with MiXCR, one entry per CDR3 protein. The profile covers some 580,000 distinct CDR3 sequences, with about 25% appearing a single time and roughly 0.83% taken by the ten largest. The sample consisted of naive CD8+ T cells from blood, with Jurkat cell RNA spiked in. Subset reported: FACS-sorted CD8+CD4-CCR7+CD45RA+ naive T cells. The TCR comes from a human donor in good health. Some libraries in this study had Jurkat cell RNA spiked in. The chain employs TRBV29-1 and TRBJ2-3; the D call TRBD1 from the table was never checked on the DNA. CDR3 protein: CSGRTADTQSC.